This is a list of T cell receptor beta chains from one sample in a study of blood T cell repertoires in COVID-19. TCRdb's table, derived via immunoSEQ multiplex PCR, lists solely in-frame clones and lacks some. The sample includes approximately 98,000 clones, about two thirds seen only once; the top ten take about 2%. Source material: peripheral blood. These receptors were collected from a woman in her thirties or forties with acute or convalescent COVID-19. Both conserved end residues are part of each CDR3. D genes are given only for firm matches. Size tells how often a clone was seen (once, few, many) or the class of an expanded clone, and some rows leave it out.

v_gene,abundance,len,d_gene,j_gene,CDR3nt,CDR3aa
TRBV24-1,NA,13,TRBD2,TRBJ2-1,TGTGCCACCGCCCTAGCGGAACACAATGAGCAGTTCTTC,CATALAEHNEQFF
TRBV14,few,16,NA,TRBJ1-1,TGTGCCAGCAGCCAAACCCCCAGGGATAGGAGCGCTGAAGCTTTCTTT,CASSQTPRDRSAEAFF
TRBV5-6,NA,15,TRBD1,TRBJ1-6,TGTGCCAGCAGCGTGGGACAGTTAAACAATTCACCCCTCCACTTT,CASSVGQLNNSPLHF
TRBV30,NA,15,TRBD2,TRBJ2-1,TGTGCCTGGAGTCCGGGACTAGCGGGGGCAGGGGAGCAGTTCTTC,CAWSPGLAGAGEQFF
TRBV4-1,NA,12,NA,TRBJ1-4,TGCGCCAGCAGCCAAGACGGGGTGAAACTGTTTTTT,CASSQDGVKLFF
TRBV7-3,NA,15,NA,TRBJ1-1,TGTGCCAGCAGCCCTCAAGGGGGTGGCTACACTGAAGCTTTCTTT,CASSPQGGGYTEAFF
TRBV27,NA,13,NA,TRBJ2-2,TGTGCCAGCAGTTTACGGAGCACCGGGGAGCTGTTTTTT,CASSLRSTGELFF
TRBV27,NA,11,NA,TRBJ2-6,TGTGCCAGATCACGGGACAACGTCCTGACTTTC,CARSRDNVLTF
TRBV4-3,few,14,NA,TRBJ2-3,TGCGCCAGCAGCCCCCGACAGGGCACAGATACGCAGTATTTT,CASSPRQGTDTQYF
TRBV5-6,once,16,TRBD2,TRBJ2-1,TGTGCCAGCAGTTGGACTAGCGGGGGCTCCTACAATGAGCAGTTCTTC,CASSWTSGGSYNEQFF
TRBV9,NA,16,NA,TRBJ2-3,TGTGCCAGCAGCGTAGGAGTCGCGCCCCACACAGATACGCAGTATTTT,CASSVGVAPHTDTQYF
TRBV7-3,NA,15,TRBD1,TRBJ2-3,TGTGCCAGCAGCTATGGACAGGGCCTCCCAGATACGCAGTATTTT,CASSYGQGLPDTQYF
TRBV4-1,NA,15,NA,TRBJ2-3,TGCGCCAGCAGCCAAGAGGCGGGGTTCACAGATACGCAGTATTTT,CASSQEAGFTDTQYF
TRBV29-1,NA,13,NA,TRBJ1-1,TGCAGCGTCGAGGGGGAGCGGAACACTGAAGCTTTCTTT,CSVEGERNTEAFF
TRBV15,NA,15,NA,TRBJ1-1,TGTGCCACCAGGTCGCCAGGTCCCATGAACACTGAAGCTTTCTTT,CATRSPGPMNTEAFF
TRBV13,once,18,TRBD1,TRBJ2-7,TGTGCCAGCAGCTTAGGCCAAGTAGGACAGGGCTTCTCCTACGAGCAGTACTTC,CASSLGQVGQGFSYEQYF
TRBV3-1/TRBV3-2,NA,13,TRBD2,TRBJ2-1,TGTGCCAGCAGCTGGGGGACTAACAATGAGCAGTTCTTC,CASSWGTNNEQFF
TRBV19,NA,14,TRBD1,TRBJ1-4,TGTGCCAGTAGTATTGGGACAGGGAGAGAAAAACTGTTTTTT,CASSIGTGREKLFF
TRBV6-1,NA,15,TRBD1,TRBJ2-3,TGTGCCAGCAGTGAGGACAGGGGTGGCACAGATACGCAGTATTTT,CASSEDRGGTDTQYF
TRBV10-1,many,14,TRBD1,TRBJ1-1,TGCGCCAGCAGATGGACAGGGAAGAAGGTTGAAGCTTTCTTT,CASRWTGKKVEAFF
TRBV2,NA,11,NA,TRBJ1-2,TGTGCCAACAGGGAGGGGCTTGGCTACACCTTC,CANREGLGYTF
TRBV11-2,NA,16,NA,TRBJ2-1,TGTGCCAGCACCTCTCTCTCTGGGGGGAACTACAATGAGCAGTTCTTC,CASTSLSGGNYNEQFF
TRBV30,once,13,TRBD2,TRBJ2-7,TGTGCCTGGAAAGCTAGCGGCTCCTACGAGCAGTACTTC,CAWKASGSYEQYF
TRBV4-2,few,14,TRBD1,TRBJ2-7,TGTGCCAGCAGTTCCGGGACAGCGAACTACGAGCAGTACTTC,CASSSGTANYEQYF
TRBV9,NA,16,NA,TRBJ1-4,TGTGCCAGCAGCGTAGGGCCTGGGCAAGCAAATGAAAAACTGTTTTTT,CASSVGPGQANEKLFF
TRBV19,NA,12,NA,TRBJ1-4,TGTGCCAGTAGTATATTGGAGGGCCCACTGTTTTTT,CASSILEGPLFF
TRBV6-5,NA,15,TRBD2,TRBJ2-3,TGTGCCAGCAGCCAAACTAGCGGGAGCACAGATACGCAGTATTTT,CASSQTSGSTDTQYF
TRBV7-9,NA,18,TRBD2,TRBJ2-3,TGTGCCAGCAGTCGATGGGTAGGAGCGGGGGTCCGCACAGATACGCAGTATTTT,CASSRWVGAGVRTDTQYF
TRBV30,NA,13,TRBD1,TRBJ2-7,TGTGCCTGGAGTGTAGGGACAGGGGACGAGCAGTACTTC,CAWSVGTGDEQYF
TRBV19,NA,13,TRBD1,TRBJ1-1,TGTGCCAGTAGTCGGGACAGGTTACCTGAAGCTTTCTTT,CASSRDRLPEAFF
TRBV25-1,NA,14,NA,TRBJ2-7,TGTGCCAGCAGTGAAGGGGTAGGGGTTTGGGAGCAGTACTTC,CASSEGVGVWEQYF
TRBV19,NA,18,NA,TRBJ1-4,TGTGCCAGTAGTATATCGGAGTTGAGATGGGCAACTAATGAAAAACTGTTTTTT,CASSISELRWATNEKLFF